This T cell receptor (beta chain) was recovered during a study of blood T cell repertoires in COVID-19. The CDR3 runs to 13 residues. The V and J ends lost 9 bases and 1 base, in that order; junction bases with no gene match: 5. The germline V gene encodes CDR1 ENHRY and CDR2 SYGVKD. In the study's own analysis: Amplification of reference gene primers was used by the study to estimate nucleated cell counts. Some clones are missing from TCRdb's copy, which holds only in-frame ones; the method was immunoSEQ multiplex PCR. The V and J calls and clone size were taken over from that table, and D and trimming were inferred from the DNA. The sample contains about 120,000 clones, roughly nine tenths of which appear only once.

V usage is TRBV10-3 and J usage is TRBJ1-2; TRBD1 matches at 7 bases. The TCR sequence derives from a human donor with active COVID-19. The donor label of this sample is uncertain. The sequenced sample was peripheral blood. CDR3 sequence: CAIRDSNNYGYTF. The CDR3 coding sequence is TGTGCCATTCGGGACAGTAATAACTATGGCTACACCTTC.